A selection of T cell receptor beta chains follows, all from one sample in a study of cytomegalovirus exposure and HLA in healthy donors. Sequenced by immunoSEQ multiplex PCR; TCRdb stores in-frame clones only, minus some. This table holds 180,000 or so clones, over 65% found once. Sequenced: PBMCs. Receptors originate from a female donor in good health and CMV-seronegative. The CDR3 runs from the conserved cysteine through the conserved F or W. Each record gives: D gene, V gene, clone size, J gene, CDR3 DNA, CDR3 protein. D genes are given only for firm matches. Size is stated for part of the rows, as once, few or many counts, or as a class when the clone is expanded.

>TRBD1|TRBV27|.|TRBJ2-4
TGTGCCAGCAGTCCCAACCGCCAGGGGGCGGCCAAAAACATTCAGTACTTC
CASSPNRQGAAKNIQYF
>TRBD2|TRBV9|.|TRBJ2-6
TGTGCCAGCAGCGCCGGGACTAGCGGGGGGGCGTCTGGGGCCAACGGCCTGACTTTC
CASSAGTSGGASGANGLTF
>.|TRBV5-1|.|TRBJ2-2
TGCGCCAGCAGCTCCGAGGGGAACACCGGGGAGCTGTTTTTT
CASSSEGNTGELFF
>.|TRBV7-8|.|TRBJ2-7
TGTGCCAGCAGCTACGAGAAGAGCCCCACGCACGAGCAGTACTTC
CASSYEKSPTHEQYF
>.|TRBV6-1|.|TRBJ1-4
TGTGCCAGCAGCATCCGGACAGACCGGATTGAAAAACTGTTTTTT
CASSIRTDRIEKLFF
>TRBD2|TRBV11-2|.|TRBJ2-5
TGTGCCAGCAGCTTAGAGGGACTAGCGGCGGAAAAAGAGACCCAGTACTTC
CASSLEGLAAEKETQYF
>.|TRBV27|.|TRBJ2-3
TGTGCCAGCAGTTTATCCGCGATGTCCACAGATACGCAGTATTTT
CASSLSAMSTDTQYF
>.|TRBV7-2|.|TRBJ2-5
TGTGCCAGCAGCTATGCGGGGGAGACCCAGTACTTC
CASSYAGETQYF
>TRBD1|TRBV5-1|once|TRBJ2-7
TGCGCCAGCAGCCTAACCCCGACAGGGGACGAGCAGTACTTC
CASSLTPTGDEQYF
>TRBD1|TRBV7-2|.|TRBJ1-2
TGTGCCAGCAGATTCTCCGGGACAGACTATGGCTACACCTTC
CASRFSGTDYGYTF
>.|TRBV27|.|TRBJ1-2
TGTGCCAGCAGTCCCGGTACCTATGGCTACACCTTC
CASSPGTYGYTF
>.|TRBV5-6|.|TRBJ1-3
TGTGCCAGCAGCTTGGTTGTGACAGGCTCTGGAAACACCATATATTTT
CASSLVVTGSGNTIYF
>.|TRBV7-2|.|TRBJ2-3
TGTGCCAGCAGCCCATCCAGGGTGACAGATACGCAGTATTTT
CASSPSRVTDTQYF
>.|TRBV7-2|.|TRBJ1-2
TGTGCCAGCAGCTCAATACGACTGACGGGGATCTATGGCTACACCTTC
CASSSIRLTGIYGYTF
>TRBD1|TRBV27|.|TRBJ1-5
TGTGCCAGCAGTTCCTACAGGGGCTGGCAGCCCCAGCATTTT
CASSSYRGWQPQHF
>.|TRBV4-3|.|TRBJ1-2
TGCGCCAGCAGCCAAGACAGGGGCCCCTATGGCTACACCTTC
CASSQDRGPYGYTF
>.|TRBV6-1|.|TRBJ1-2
TGTGCCAGCAGTGACACAGGTGGCTACACCTTC
CASSDTGGYTF
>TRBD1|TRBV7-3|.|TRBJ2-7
TGTGCCAGCAGCTTAAGGGGACAGGGGGCTCTCCACGAGCAGTACTTC
CASSLRGQGALHEQYF